This is a list of T cell receptor beta chains from one sample in a study of patients and donors after allogeneic stem cell transplantation. In TCRdb, the RT-PCR reads were re-called with MiXCR into one record per CDR3 protein. Among approximately 24,000 distinct CDR3 sequences listed, around 40% were seen once. Material: blood, either unsorted or a sorted T cell fraction (not recorded which). The receptors originated from a human donor who was either an allogeneic HSCT recipient or a stem cell or donor lymphocyte infusion donor (not recorded which). It is not recorded whose cells these are; they may come from a transplant donor. Both conserved end residues are part of each CDR3. Each record gives: J gene, clone size, D gene, V gene, CDR3 DNA, CDR3 protein. A D gene is named only where the DNA matches it firmly. For some rows the clone size is stated as once, few or many, or as a class when expanded; others skip it.

j_gene: TRBJ2-4; abundance: NA; d_gene: NA; v_gene: TRBV27; CDR3nt: TGTGCCAGCAGCCACTTGACGGGGACTTTGGGGGACATTCAGTACTTC; CDR3aa: CASSHLTGTLGDIQYF
j_gene: TRBJ1-6; abundance: few; d_gene: NA; v_gene: TRBV6-1; CDR3nt: TGTGCCAGCAGTGAAGTGGACACCTATAATTCACCCCTCCACTTT; CDR3aa: CASSEVDTYNSPLHF
j_gene: TRBJ1-1; abundance: few; d_gene: NA; v_gene: TRBV5-1; CDR3nt: TGCGCCAGCAGCTTTGGAGGAACTGAAGCTTTCTTT; CDR3aa: CASSFGGTEAFF
j_gene: TRBJ1-2; abundance: NA; d_gene: TRBD1; v_gene: TRBV5-1; CDR3nt: TGCGCCAGCAGCCATGGGGACAGTTTGAGCTATGGCTACACCTTC; CDR3aa: CASSHGDSLSYGYTF
j_gene: TRBJ2-7; abundance: many; d_gene: NA; v_gene: TRBV3-1; CDR3nt: TGTGCCAGCAGCCAAGAATGGGGGGACCTCTACGAGCAGTACTTC; CDR3aa: CASSQEWGDLYEQYF
j_gene: TRBJ1-2; abundance: NA; d_gene: NA; v_gene: TRBV7-9; CDR3nt: TGTGCCAGCAGCTTAGCTAGAGACAGCCCGGGACGGGGCACCTTC; CDR3aa: CASSLARDSPGRGTF
j_gene: TRBJ1-2; abundance: NA; d_gene: NA; v_gene: TRBV5-1; CDR3nt: TGCGCCAGCAGCACCCCCGGGTACGGGGACTATGGCTACACCTTC; CDR3aa: CASSTPGYGDYGYTF
j_gene: TRBJ2-1; abundance: few; d_gene: NA; v_gene: TRBV7-8; CDR3nt: TGTGCCAGCAGCACGACAGGCGTGACCTACAATGAGCAGTTCTTC; CDR3aa: CASSTTGVTYNEQFF
j_gene: TRBJ1-3; abundance: NA; d_gene: TRBD1; v_gene: TRBV7-2; CDR3nt: TGTGCCAGCAGCGCCCTAACGTCGGGACAGGGTTCTGGAAACACCATATATTTT; CDR3aa: CASSALTSGQGSGNTIYF
j_gene: TRBJ2-1; abundance: few; d_gene: NA; v_gene: TRBV12-3/TRBV12-4; CDR3nt: TGTGCCAGCAGTTTCGCAGGGTCTCATGAGCAGTTCTTC; CDR3aa: CASSFAGSHEQFF
j_gene: TRBJ2-6; abundance: NA; d_gene: NA; v_gene: TRBV9; CDR3nt: TGTGCCAGCAGCGTAGCGGTCCAAGCTGCCGGAGTGTGGGGGGCCAACGTCCTGACTTTC; CDR3aa: CASSVAVQAAGVWGANVLTF
j_gene: TRBJ2-5; abundance: NA; d_gene: TRBD2; v_gene: TRBV28; CDR3nt: TGTGCCAGCAGTTTATCTGGGGAGGGTGGAGGGACCCAGTACTTC; CDR3aa: CASSLSGEGGGTQYF
j_gene: TRBJ2-3; abundance: NA; d_gene: TRBD2; v_gene: TRBV7-9; CDR3nt: TGTGCCAGCAGCTTATCCAGGCTACTTACTAGCGCGGGTACAGATACGCAGTATTTT; CDR3aa: CASSLSRLLTSAGTDTQYF
j_gene: TRBJ2-7; abundance: NA; d_gene: TRBD1; v_gene: TRBV6-6; CDR3nt: TGTGCCAGCAGTGTGACAGGGGCTGGCGAGCAGTACTTC; CDR3aa: CASSVTGAGEQYF
j_gene: TRBJ1-1; abundance: NA; d_gene: NA; v_gene: TRBV10-1; CDR3nt: TGCGCCAGCAGTGAGTCCGGTTTGTCGGGAATCGGGGCTTTCTTT; CDR3aa: CASSESGLSGIGAFF
j_gene: TRBJ1-1; abundance: NA; d_gene: NA; v_gene: TRBV28; CDR3nt: TGTGCCAGCAGTTTTCCGGGCTTCACTGAAGCTTTCTTT; CDR3aa: CASSFPGFTEAFF
j_gene: TRBJ2-3; abundance: NA; d_gene: NA; v_gene: TRBV5-1; CDR3nt: TGCGCCAGCTTTGGGGGAGATACGCAGTATTTT; CDR3aa: CASFGGDTQYF
j_gene: TRBJ2-1; abundance: few; d_gene: NA; v_gene: TRBV4-1; CDR3nt: TGCGCCAGCAGCTCCGGGCCGGCGTGGTTCTTC; CDR3aa: CASSSGPAWFF
j_gene: TRBJ1-1; abundance: NA; d_gene: NA; v_gene: TRBV12-3/TRBV12-4; CDR3nt: TGTGCCAGCAGTTTCCCCGCCGCGGGTATTGAAGCTTTCTTT; CDR3aa: CASSFPAAGIEAFF
j_gene: TRBJ2-1; abundance: NA; d_gene: TRBD1; v_gene: TRBV5-1; CDR3nt: TGCGCCAGCAGCCTGCGGACAGGGGTTCATGAGCAGTTCTTC; CDR3aa: CASSLRTGVHEQFF
j_gene: TRBJ1-5; abundance: NA; d_gene: NA; v_gene: TRBV4-1; CDR3nt: TGCGCCAGCAGCCTCCAGGGATGGCAGCCCCAGCATTTT; CDR3aa: CASSLQGWQPQHF
j_gene: TRBJ2-7; abundance: NA; d_gene: TRBD1; v_gene: TRBV20-1; CDR3nt: TGCAGTGCTAGAGATGAGAGGGGGCTCTACGAGCAGTACTTC; CDR3aa: CSARDERGLYEQYF
j_gene: TRBJ1-5; abundance: NA; d_gene: TRBD1; v_gene: TRBV28; CDR3nt: TGTGCCAGCCAACTTACAGGGGGGCATCAGCCCCAGCATTTT; CDR3aa: CASQLTGGHQPQHF
j_gene: TRBJ1-2; abundance: NA; d_gene: NA; v_gene: TRBV5-1; CDR3nt: TGCGCCAGCAGCTTGGAGGGGCCTGCGGGCTACACCTTC; CDR3aa: CASSLEGPAGYTF
j_gene: TRBJ1-1; abundance: few; d_gene: NA; v_gene: TRBV5-1; CDR3nt: TGCGCCAGCAATGAGTACCCATTGAACACTGAAGCTTTCTTT; CDR3aa: CASNEYPLNTEAFF
j_gene: TRBJ1-5; abundance: NA; d_gene: NA; v_gene: TRBV6-1; CDR3nt: TGTGCCAGCAGTGAAAGCCGAATCGGGCCCCAGCATTTT; CDR3aa: CASSESRIGPQHF
j_gene: TRBJ1-5; abundance: few; d_gene: NA; v_gene: TRBV29-1; CDR3nt: TGCAGCGTTGGGGCCGCTGGATTCAATCAGCCCCAGCATTTT; CDR3aa: CSVGAAGFNQPQHF
j_gene: TRBJ2-3; abundance: NA; d_gene: NA; v_gene: TRBV4-1; CDR3nt: TGCGCCAGCAGCCACCAGACTAGTGGTACGCAGTATTTT; CDR3aa: CASSHQTSGTQYF
j_gene: TRBJ2-3; abundance: NA; d_gene: TRBD2; v_gene: TRBV5-1; CDR3nt: TGCGCCAGCAGCTTGGCAACTAGCGGGGGCTTCACAGATACGCAGTATTTT; CDR3aa: CASSLATSGGFTDTQYF
j_gene: TRBJ1-2; abundance: many; d_gene: NA; v_gene: TRBV5-1; CDR3nt: TGCGCCAGCAGCTTGGTGTATCAGGGGAACTATGGCTACACCTTC; CDR3aa: CASSLVYQGNYGYTF
j_gene: TRBJ2-1; abundance: NA; d_gene: NA; v_gene: TRBV7-9; CDR3nt: TGTGCCAGCAGCCCCCATTCTGAGTCTAGTGAGCAGTTCTTC; CDR3aa: CASSPHSESSEQFF
j_gene: TRBJ1-5; abundance: NA; d_gene: TRBD1; v_gene: TRBV19; CDR3nt: TGTGCCAGTAGTAAGGACAGGGGACTCAATCAGCCCCAGCATTTT; CDR3aa: CASSKDRGLNQPQHF
j_gene: TRBJ2-7; abundance: NA; d_gene: TRBD2; v_gene: TRBV9; CDR3nt: TGTGCCAGCAGCGTTGGCGGGAGTACTTCCTACGAGCAGTACTTC; CDR3aa: CASSVGGSTSYEQYF